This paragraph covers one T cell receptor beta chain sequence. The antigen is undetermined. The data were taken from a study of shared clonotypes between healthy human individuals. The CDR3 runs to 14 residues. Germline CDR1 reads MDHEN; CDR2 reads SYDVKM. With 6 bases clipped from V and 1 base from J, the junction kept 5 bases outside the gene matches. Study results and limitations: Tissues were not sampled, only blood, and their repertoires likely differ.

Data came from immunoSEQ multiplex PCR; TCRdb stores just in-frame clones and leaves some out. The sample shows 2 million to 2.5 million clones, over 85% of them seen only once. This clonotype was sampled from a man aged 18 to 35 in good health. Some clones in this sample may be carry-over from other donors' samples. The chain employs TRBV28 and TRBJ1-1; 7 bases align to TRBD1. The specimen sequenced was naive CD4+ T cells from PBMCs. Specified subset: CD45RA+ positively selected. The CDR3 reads CASSRGGTNTEAFF. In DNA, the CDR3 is TGTGCCAGCAGCCGAGGGGGCACGAACACTGAAGCTTTCTTT.